This T cell receptor beta chain was recovered during a study of cytomegalovirus exposure and HLA in healthy donors. CDR3 length equals 15 residues. J gave up 1 base and V 4 bases, and 7 bases lay outside the gene matches. Germline lookup yields CDR1 SGHTS and CDR2 YDEGEE. Vbeta (60) and Jbeta (13) primers were used in the PCR. Method: immunoSEQ multiplex PCR; TCRdb's copy keeps in-frame clones and lacks some. The sample lists 100,000 to 150,000 clones, 76% occurring once. Study findings and constraints: Information on immune exposure was restricted to one variable (CMV serostatus).

This clone was observed a handful of times. Its antigen is unidentified. The rearrangement links TRBV5-8 to TRBJ2-7, with TRBD1 matching 8 bases. Input material: PBMCs. The TCR sequence derives from a man between 50 and 59 years old in good health and CMV-seropositive. CDR3 nucleotide sequence: TGTGCCAGCAGCCCCGGGACAGGCGATTCCTACGAGCAGTACTTC. This translates into CASSPGTGDSYEQYF.